The rows below give T cell receptor beta chains drawn from one sample of a study of T cells in Graves' hyperthyroidism and ophthalmopathy. TCRdb called the multiplex PCR reads again in MiXCR, with one record for every CDR3 protein. The data show roughly 500,000 distinct CDR3 sequences, 46% seen once. The sequenced material came from peripheral blood or thyroid tissue (not recorded which). These receptor sequences come from an adult woman with Graves' disease, either hyperthyroidism or ophthalmopathy (not recorded which). CDR3s include the opening cysteine and the closing phenylalanine or tryptophan. The D gene is left open where the match is weak. Not every row has a clone size; where given, it reads once, few, many or a size class.

>TRBJ2-7|many|TRBV10-3|TRBD1
TGTGCCGGCGGGACAGGGTCCTCCGAGCAGTACTTC
CAGGTGSSEQYF
>TRBJ2-5|NA|TRBV10-3|TRBD2
TGTGCTAGAGATCCCTGGGGGACTAGCGGTCAAGAGACCCAGTACTTC
CARDPWGTSGQETQYF
>TRBJ1-6|few|TRBV7-9|NA
TGTGCCAGCAGCCCCGTGAGGGGGAATTCACCCCTCCACTTT
CASSPVRGNSPLHF
>TRBJ2-7|NA|TRBV7-8|TRBD2
TGTGCCAGCAGCTTAGGTCCATTGGGACTAGCGGGCTACGAGCAGTACTTC
CASSLGPLGLAGYEQYF
>TRBJ1-2|many|TRBV24-1|NA
TGTGCCACCAGCGCCGGGGGCAACGGCTACACCTTC
CATSAGGNGYTF
>TRBJ2-7|many|TRBV20-1|TRBD1
TGCAGTGCTCCAGGACAGGGAAGGGACTACGAGCAGTACTTC
CSAPGQGRDYEQYF
>TRBJ1-1|many|TRBV7-9|TRBD1
TGTGCCGCTGGACTCGGGACAGGGGACACTGAAGCTTTCTTT
CAAGLGTGDTEAFF
>TRBJ1-2|NA|TRBV4-3|TRBD1
TGCGCCAGCAGCCAAGAATTGAGGGACAGGGCTGGCTACACCTTC
CASSQELRDRAGYTF
>TRBJ2-7|many|TRBV2|NA
TGTGCCAGCAGTAGGATTTCGGGACTCCGCTCCTACGAGCAGTACTTC
CASSRISGLRSYEQYF
>TRBJ2-2|NA|TRBV3-1|NA
TGTGCCAGCAGCCAAGATGGAGTGAATTCCGGGGAGCTGTTTTTT
CASSQDGVNSGELFF
>TRBJ2-1|NA|TRBV2|TRBD2
TGTGCCAGCAGTCCTCTAGCGGGAGGGCCAGGCGAGCAGTTCTTC
CASSPLAGGPGEQFF
>TRBJ1-3|NA|TRBV14|NA
TGTGCCAGCAGCCAAGAGGGGACTGGATTCTCTGGAAACACCATATATTTT
CASSQEGTGFSGNTIYF
>TRBJ1-2|NA|TRBV7-6|TRBD1
TGTGCCAGCAGAATTGGACAGGACTATGGCTACACCTTC
CASRIGQDYGYTF
>TRBJ1-6|many|TRBV20-1|TRBD1
TGCAGTGCTAGAGACCTTGGACAGGGATATAATTCACCCCTCCACTTT
CSARDLGQGYNSPLHF
>TRBJ1-4|many|TRBV10-1|NA
TGCGCCAGCAGTGAGTCTGTGGGATCGGGCGAAAAACTGTTTTTT
CASSESVGSGEKLFF
>TRBJ1-1|few|TRBV6-4|NA
TGTGCCAGCACCACCACGGCAGGGATGTTGGCTTTCTTT
CASTTTAGMLAFF
>TRBJ2-5|NA|TRBV10-3|NA
TGTGCCATCACCAACAGGGAAAGAGAGACCCAGTACTTC
CAITNRERETQYF
>TRBJ2-2|NA|TRBV9|NA
TGTGCCAGCAGCGTAGGGTATCTAACCGGGGAGCTGTTTTTT
CASSVGYLTGELFF
>TRBJ2-5|NA|TRBV7-9|TRBD1
TGTGCCAGCAGCTCCGGGACAGGGGGATGGGAGACCCAGTACTTC
CASSSGTGGWETQYF
>TRBJ1-1|many|TRBV24-1|NA
TGTGCCACCAGTGGGATGGACACTGAAGCTTTCTTT
CATSGMDTEAFF
>TRBJ1-2|NA|TRBV29-1|NA
TGCAGCGTTGAGGGACATCTCTATGGCTACACCTTC
CSVEGHLYGYTF
>TRBJ2-6|NA|TRBV2|NA
TGTGCCAGCAACCGAGGACGGGATGGGGCCAACGTCCTGACTTTC
CASNRGRDGANVLTF